Sequencing of this T cell receptor (beta chain) was carried out in a study of OX40 agonist ivuxolimab in advanced cancers. The germline gives CDR1 SGHTA, CDR2 FQGTGA. Trimming cost V 5 bases and J 4 bases, with 14 bases left between them. This CDR3 is 14 amino acids long. Using immunoSEQ multiplex PCR, the repertoire was profiled, and TCRdb retains in-frame clones only, with some absent. Altogether roughly 140,000 clones are present, 90% to 95% being singletons, with the ten largest covering about 0.31%. Note on this clone: Its target is unknown.

Study-wide results and caveats: Partial responders dosed at 0.1-3.0 mg/kg displayed clonal expansion ranking among the lowest.

The clonotype originates from an adult with an advanced solid tumor such as melanoma, head and neck, liver or kidney cancer. The source was CD4+ or CD8+ T cells sorted from blood, collected in a trial of the OX40 agonist ivuxolimab. The chain is built from TRBV7-3 and TRBJ1-1; TRBD1 might be the D (5 bases). In nucleotides, the CDR3 is TGTGCCAGCAGCCCCCGGGACGCTTTCACTGAAGCTTTCTTT. It yields the protein CASSPRDAFTEAFF.